The clone carrying this T cell receptor beta chain was seen many times. Its cognate antigen is unknown. The germline V and J ends were trimmed by 1 base and 1 base, with 10 bases remaining between them. CDR1 and CDR2 (germline): DFQATT, SNEGSKA (reference sequence). This CDR3 has 14 residues. This entry comes from a study of CD8 T cells in ankylosing spondylitis. Findings and limits, study-wide: Matched ankylosing spondylitis synovial fluid reportedly showed significant enrichment of disease-linked clones. Within peripheral blood, clones linked to disease were CD8+ and relatively rare. One TCR beta motif, made up of under ten highly homologous variants, appeared characteristic of ankylosing spondylitis blood.

The authors made TCR beta libraries by quantitative 5'-RACE with molecular barcodes. TCRdb passed the 5' RACE reads through MiXCR, listing each CDR3 protein once. The data hold about 320,000 distinct CDR3 sequences, with 11% observed a single time. The receptor comes from a female donor with ankylosing spondylitis or in good health (not recorded which). The sequencing sample was made of blood, either unsorted or a sorted T cell fraction (not recorded which). V is TRBV20-1 and J is TRBJ1-1, with D possibly being TRBD1 (5 bases). This CDR3 reads CSARVRGGNTEAFF. In DNA, the CDR3 is TGCAGTGCTAGAGTCCGCGGGGGGAACACTGAAGCTTTCTTT.